This T cell receptor (beta chain) was identified in a study of CD8+CD57+ T cells in acquired aplastic anemia. Whole-study context: Roughly 3.2 ug was the average amount of DNA from sorted CD4+ and CD8+ cells.

The CDR3 is 13 residues long. Germline V gene lookup returns CDR1 MNHNS and CDR2 SASEGT. J lost 15 bases, V lost 5 bases, and 10 bases had no gene match. Findings and caveats of the study: Patients and controls shared about 30 CD8+ CDR3 sequences, which appeared highly expressed in patients and within their immunodominant clones.

With respect to this clonotype: The antigen is not known.

Profiling of TCR beta VDJ combinations and CDR3 sequences used genomic DNA as template. Each CDR3 protein gets one entry after TCRdb re-called the reads with MiXCR. The sample records a few hundred thousand distinct CDR3 sequences, approximately 56% being singletons. The sequenced material came from sorted CD4+, CD8+, or CD8+CD57+ T cells (not recorded which) from PBMCs. The J gene is TRBJ1-6, the V gene TRBV6-1, with 7 nucleotides matching TRBD1. The sequence was obtained from a human donor with severe aplastic anemia or a healthy control (not recorded which). Here the CDR3 DNA reads TGTGCCAGCAGTTACGGGCAGGGGGACAACCTCCACTTT. Translating gives CASSYGQGDNLHF.